This TCR beta chain is drawn from a study of T cell repertoires in cytomegalovirus infection. Study in general: Both a matching HLA type and CMV infection were indicated by public TCR beta signatures. Study observations and caveats: Cumulative frequency (of public TCR beta family members) identified carriers of CMV plus the relevant HLA. The response measured ex vivo was dominated by TCR beta clonotypes (HLA-C-restricted and CMV-specific).

TCRdb redid the calling of the reads with MiXCR, one entry per CDR3 protein. The top ten hold roughly 45% of the sample, which has some 240,000 distinct CDR3 sequences, more than 15% seen once. This clonotype was seen repeatedly, ten times or more. The antigen is undetermined. Trimming removed 3 bases from V and 1 base from J, with 19 bases in between. Germline loops: CDR1 MNHNS, CDR2 SASEGT. This CDR3 spans 18 amino acids. This chain joins TRBV6-1 and TRBJ2-1; perhaps TRBD2 as D (7 bases). Sequences were obtained from CD8+ T cells from PBMCs. The receptor was derived from a human donor in good health (CMV status not recorded). Some clones in this sample may be carry-over from other donors' samples. The CDR3: CASSDASYGGQSYNEQFF. The CDR3 DNA reads as TGTGCCAGCAGTGACGCGAGTTACGGGGGGCAATCCTACAATGAGCAGTTCTTC.